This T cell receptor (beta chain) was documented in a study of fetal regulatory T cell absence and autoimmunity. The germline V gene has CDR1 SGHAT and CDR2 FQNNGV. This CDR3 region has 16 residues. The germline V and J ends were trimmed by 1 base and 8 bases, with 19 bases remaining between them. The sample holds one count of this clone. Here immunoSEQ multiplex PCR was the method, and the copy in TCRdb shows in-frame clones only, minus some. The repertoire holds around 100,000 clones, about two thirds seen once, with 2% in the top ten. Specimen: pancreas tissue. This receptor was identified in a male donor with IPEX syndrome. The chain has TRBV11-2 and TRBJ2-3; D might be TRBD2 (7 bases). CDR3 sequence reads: CASSLVGWWEGGTQYF. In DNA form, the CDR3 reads TGTGCCAGCAGCTTAGTAGGGTGGTGGGAGGGGGGTACGCAGTATTTT. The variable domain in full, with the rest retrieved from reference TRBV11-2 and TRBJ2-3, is EAGVAQSPRYKIIEKRQSVAFWCNPISGHATLYWYQQILGQGPKLLIQFQNNGVVDDSQLPKDRFSAERLKGVDSTLKIQPAKLEDSAVYLCASSLVGWWEGGTQYFGPGTRLTVL.